Below, 15 T cell receptor beta chains from the same sample are listed, as sequenced in a study of T-cell memory formation after mild COVID-19. TCRdb re-called the 5' RACE reads with MiXCR, one entry per CDR3 protein. This sample has roughly 480,000 distinct CDR3 sequences, with more than 20% found just once. The sequenced material came from PBMCs or a T cell subset sorted from them (not recorded which). These receptors were obtained from an adult woman who had mild COVID-19 (a few samples of this study predate the infection). Cell type and time point are not known.

This sequence joins TRBV11-2 and TRBJ2-1; D is perhaps TRBD2 (6 bases). The CDR3 contains 14 residues. The germline gives CDR1 SGHAT, CDR2 FQNNGV. V was cut by 1 base and J by 10 bases, with 14 bases left in between. The CDR3 region is CASSLGGTPVEQFF. In nucleotides, the CDR3 is TGTGCCAGCAGCTTAGGAGGGACTCCGGTGGAGCAGTTCTTC.

This clonotype was recorded a few times. The genes are TRBV2 and TRBJ2-5; 7 positions agree with TRBD1. Trimming removed 5 bases from V and 3 bases from J; junction bases left unmatched: 3. Germline-derived CDR1 and CDR2 are SNHLY and FYNNEI. The CDR3 extends over 13 amino acids. CDR3 in amino acids: CASSTGTEETQYF. CDR3 coding DNA: TGTGCCAGCAGTACCGGGACAGAAGAGACCCAGTACTTC.

The V and J genes are TRBV20-1 and TRBJ1-4, with D unresolved. Between the trimmed V and J ends, which lost 5 bases and 8 bases, there was a span of 18 bases. Per the germline V gene, CDR1 is DFQATT and CDR2 is SNEGSKA (reference sequence). The length of the CDR3 is 14 residues. The chain's CDR3 is CSAPPPGPGEKLFF. DNA for the CDR3: TGCAGTGCTCCCCCCCCCGGACCCGGGGAAAAACTGTTTTTT.

The chain employs TRBV6-5 and TRBJ2-3; possibly TRBD1 for D (6 bases). CDR1 is MNHEY, CDR2 SVGAGI, per germline. The CDR3 runs 15 residues. Trimming shortened V by 6 bases and J by 0 bases, and 13 bases separated the two germline ends. CDR3 amino acids: CASRRTASSTDTQYF. In DNA, the CDR3 is TGTGCCAGCAGGCGGACAGCATCTAGCACAGATACGCAGTATTTT.

The chain employs TRBV29-1 and TRBJ1-2; D call uncertain. The CDR3 extends over 12 amino acids. V was trimmed by 7 bases and J by 5 bases, leaving 14 bases between them. The V gene's germline CDR1 is SQVTM and CDR2 ANQGSEA. The CDR3 bases are TGCAGCGCCGGGAGCCAGAGTTATGGCTACACCTTC. It specifies CSAGSQSYGYTF. Full variable domain (outside the CDR3, taken from reference TRBV29-1 and TRBJ1-2): SAVISQKPSRDICQRGTSLTIQCQVDSQVTMMFWYRQQPGQSLTLIATANQGSEATYESGFVIDKFPISRPNLTFSTLTVSNMSPEDSSIYLCSAGSQSYGYTFGSGTRLTVV.

The gene calls are TRBV10-3 and TRBJ1-1; no reliable D call. The CDR3 consists of 13 residues. The germline V and J ends were trimmed by 4 bases and 0 bases, with 6 bases remaining between them. The germline CDR1 and CDR2 sequences are ENHRY and SYGVKD. CDR3 protein: CAISGMMNTEAFF. CDR3 nucleotides: TGTGCCATCAGTGGGATGATGAACACTGAAGCTTTCTTT.

DNA for the CDR3: TGTGCCAGCAGCCACAGTGGGACTTCCTACGAGCAGTACTTC. This sequence encodes CASSHSGTSYEQYF. The chain carries TRBV6-2 or TRBV6-3 and TRBJ2-7; a weak D match, TRBD2 (6 bases). V was shortened by 6 bases and J by 1 base, with 13 bases between the two germline ends. CDR3 length: 14 amino acids. CDR1 MNHEY and CDR2 SVGEGT come from the germline V gene.

The chain couples TRBV10-3 to TRBJ1-6, with D possibly matching TRBD1 (6 bases). V lost 0 bases, J lost 7 bases, and 10 bases lay in between. The germline gives CDR1 ENHRY, CDR2 SYGVKD. The CDR3 covers 15 residues. The CDR3 spells CAISESMRGNSPLHF. Written as DNA, the CDR3 is TGTGCCATCAGTGAGTCGATGAGGGGGAATTCACCCCTCCACTTT.

The V call is TRBV11-3, the J call TRBJ2-1, with 8 bases aligning to TRBD2. The junction had 8 bases not matched to a gene; V was cut back by 8 bases and J by 8 bases. The CDR3 is 13 residues long. In germline, CDR1 is SGHNT, CDR2 YENEEA. The CDR3 protein is CASGGLGRYEQFF. Here the CDR3 DNA reads TGTGCCAGCGGGGGACTAGGACGTTATGAGCAGTTCTTC.

This sequence joins TRBV7-9 and TRBJ2-1; TRBD2 aligns across 9 bases. Germline V CDR1 and CDR2: SEHNR, FQNEAQ (reference sequence). The trim removed 6 bases at V and 8 bases at J, leaving 8 bases unmatched. The CDR3 spans 14 residues. DNA for the CDR3: TGTGCCAGCAGTCGTAGCGGGAGTGGGGATGAGCAGTTCTTC. This codes for CASSRSGSGDEQFF.

This chain connects TRBV11-2 to TRBJ2-1; the match to TRBD2 covers 13 bases. The ends lost 4 bases at V and 8 bases at J; junction bases unmatched: 2. Germline-derived CDR1 and CDR2 are SGHAT and FQNNGV. The CDR3 runs to 14 residues. CDR3 sequence (DNA): TGTGCCAGCAGCTGGACTAGCGGGAGCGATGAGCAGTTCTTC. Protein: CASSWTSGSDEQFF.

This chain connects TRBV6-4 to TRBJ1-5; TRBD1 matches at 9 bases. The CDR3 sequence is 12 residues long. CDR1 is MRHNA and CDR2 is SNTAGT in the germline V gene. The junction had 3 bases not matched to a gene; V was cut back by 9 bases and J by 6 bases. CDR3 coding DNA: TGTGCCAGGGACAGGGGAGGTCAGCCCCAGCATTTT. It yields the protein CARDRGGQPQHF.

V is TRBV10-3 and J is TRBJ2-7; maybe TRBD1 (5 bases). Trimming shortened V by 0 bases and J by 3 bases, and 12 bases separated the two germline ends. The CDR3 extends over 15 amino acids. Germline V gene sequence: CDR1 ENHRY, CDR2 SYGVKD. CDR3 nucleotide sequence: TGTGCCATCAGTGAGTCAAAGGGGTTGGACTACGAGCAGTACTTC. Its translation is CAISESKGLDYEQYF.

V is TRBV29-1 and J is TRBJ2-3; 7 nucleotides line up with TRBD1. V was clipped by 6 bases and J by 5 bases; unmatched bases: 11. This CDR3 is 14 amino acids long. Germline V gives CDR1 SQVTM, CDR2 ANQGSEA. The CDR3 protein is CSVQGQPDGDTQYF. CDR3 bases: TGCAGCGTCCAGGGACAGCCAGATGGAGATACGCAGTATTTT.

The chain carries TRBV5-1 and TRBJ2-1, with D hard to call. The CDR3 extends over 14 amino acids. Germline lookup yields CDR1 SGHRS and CDR2 YFSETQ. V lost 0 bases to trimming and J lost 5 bases, with 9 bases between them. The CDR3 here is CASSLAFSDNEQFF. In DNA form, the CDR3 reads TGCGCCAGCAGCTTGGCCTTCAGTGACAATGAGCAGTTCTTC.